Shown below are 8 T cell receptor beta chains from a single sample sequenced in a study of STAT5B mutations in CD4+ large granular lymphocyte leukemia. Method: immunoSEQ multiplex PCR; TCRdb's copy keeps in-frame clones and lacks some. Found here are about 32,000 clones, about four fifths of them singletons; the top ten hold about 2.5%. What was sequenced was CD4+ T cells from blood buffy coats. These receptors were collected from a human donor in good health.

The CDR3 is CASSLLGLGNNEQFF. The CDR3 bases are TGTGCCAGCAGTTTACTGGGTTTGGGGAACAATGAGCAGTTCTTC. V and J are TRBV28 and TRBJ2-1, with unresolved D. Trimming took off 2 bases at V and 5 bases at J, with 13 bases between the two ends. The CDR3 spans 15 residues. Germline-derived CDR1 and CDR2 are MDHEN and SYDVKM.

Here the CDR3 DNA reads TGCGCCAGCAGTCAATCGGGGGTGGGCAGGGAGGCCACTGAAGCTTTCTTT. Translating it yields CASSQSGVGREATEAFF. The J gene is TRBJ1-1, the V gene TRBV23-1; D may be TRBD1 (5 bases). TRBV23-1 falls under the ORF class, with uncertain function. CDR3 length: 17 residues. Trimming cost V 0 bases and J 4 bases, with 18 bases left between them.

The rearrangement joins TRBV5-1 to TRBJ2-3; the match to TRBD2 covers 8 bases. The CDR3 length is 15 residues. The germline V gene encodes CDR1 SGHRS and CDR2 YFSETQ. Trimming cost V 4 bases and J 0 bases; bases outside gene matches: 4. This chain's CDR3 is CASSETSASTDTQYF. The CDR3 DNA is TGCGCCAGCAGCGAGACTAGCGCTAGCACAGATACGCAGTATTTT.

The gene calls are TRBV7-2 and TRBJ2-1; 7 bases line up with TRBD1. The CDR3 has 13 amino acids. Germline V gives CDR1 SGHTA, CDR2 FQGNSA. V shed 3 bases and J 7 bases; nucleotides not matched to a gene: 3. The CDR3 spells CASSFDRENEQFF. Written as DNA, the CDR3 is TGTGCCAGCAGCTTTGACAGGGAGAATGAGCAGTTCTTC.

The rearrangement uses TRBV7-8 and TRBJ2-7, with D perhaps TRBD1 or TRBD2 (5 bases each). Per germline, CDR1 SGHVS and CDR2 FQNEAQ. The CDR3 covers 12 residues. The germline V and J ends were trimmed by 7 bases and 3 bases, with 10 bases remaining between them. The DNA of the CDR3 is TGTGCCAGCATGGGGGAGTTCTACGAGCAGTACTTC. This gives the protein CASMGEFYEQYF.

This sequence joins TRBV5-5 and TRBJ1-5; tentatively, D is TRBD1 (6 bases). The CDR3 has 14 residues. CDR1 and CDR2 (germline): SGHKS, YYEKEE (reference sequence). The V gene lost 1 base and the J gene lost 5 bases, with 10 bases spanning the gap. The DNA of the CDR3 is TGTGCCAGCAGCTTGTCAGGGGACTATCAGCCCCAGCATTTT. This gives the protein CASSLSGDYQPQHF.

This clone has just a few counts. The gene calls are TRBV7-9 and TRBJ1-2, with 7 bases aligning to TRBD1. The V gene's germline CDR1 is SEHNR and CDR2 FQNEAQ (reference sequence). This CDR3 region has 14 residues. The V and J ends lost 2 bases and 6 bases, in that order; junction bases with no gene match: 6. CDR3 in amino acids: CASSLHQGDDGYTF. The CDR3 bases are TGTGCCAGCAGCTTACATCAGGGGGACGATGGCTACACCTTC.

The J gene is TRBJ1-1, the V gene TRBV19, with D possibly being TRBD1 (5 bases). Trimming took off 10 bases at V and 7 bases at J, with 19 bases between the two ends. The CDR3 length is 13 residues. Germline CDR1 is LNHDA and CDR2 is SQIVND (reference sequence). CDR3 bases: TGTGCCACCAGCGCGCAGGGATCGCTTGAAGCTTTCTTT. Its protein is CATSAQGSLEAFF. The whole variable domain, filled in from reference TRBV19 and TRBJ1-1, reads DGGITQSPKYLFRKEGQNVTLSCEQNLNHDAMYWYRQDPGQGLRLIYYSQIVNDFQKGDIAEGYSVSREKKESFPLTVTSAQKNPTAFYLCATSAQGSLEAFFGQGTRLTVV.